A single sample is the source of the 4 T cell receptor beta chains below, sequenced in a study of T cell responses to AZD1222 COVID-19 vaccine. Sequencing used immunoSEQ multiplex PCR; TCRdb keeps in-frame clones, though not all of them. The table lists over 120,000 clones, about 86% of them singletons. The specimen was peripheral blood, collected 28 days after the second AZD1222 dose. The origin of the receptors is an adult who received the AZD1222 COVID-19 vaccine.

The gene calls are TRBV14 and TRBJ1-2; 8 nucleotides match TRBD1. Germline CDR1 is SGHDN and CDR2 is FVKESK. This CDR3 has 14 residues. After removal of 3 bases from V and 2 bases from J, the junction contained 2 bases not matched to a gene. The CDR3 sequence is CASSHRDRNYGYTF. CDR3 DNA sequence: TGTGCCAGCAGCCACAGGGACAGGAACTATGGCTACACCTTC.

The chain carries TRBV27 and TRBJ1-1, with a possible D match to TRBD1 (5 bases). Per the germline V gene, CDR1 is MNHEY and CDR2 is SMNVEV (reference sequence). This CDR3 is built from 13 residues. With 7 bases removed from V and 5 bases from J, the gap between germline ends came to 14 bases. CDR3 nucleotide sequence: TGTGCCAGCACCCCGGGGGGGAAGACTGAAGCTTTCTTT. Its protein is CASTPGGKTEAFF.

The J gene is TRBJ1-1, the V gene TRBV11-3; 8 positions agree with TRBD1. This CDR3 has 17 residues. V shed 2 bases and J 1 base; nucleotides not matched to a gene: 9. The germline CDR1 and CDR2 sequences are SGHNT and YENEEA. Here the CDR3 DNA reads TGTGCCAGCAGCTTAAGTAGCATGGGGACAGGGAACACTGAAGCTTTCTTT. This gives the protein CASSLSSMGTGNTEAFF.

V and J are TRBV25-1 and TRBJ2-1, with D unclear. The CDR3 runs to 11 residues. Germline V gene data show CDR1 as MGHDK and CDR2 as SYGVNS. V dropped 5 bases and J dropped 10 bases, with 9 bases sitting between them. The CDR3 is CASSPLREQFF. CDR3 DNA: TGTGCCAGCAGTCCCCTAAGAGAGCAGTTCTTC.